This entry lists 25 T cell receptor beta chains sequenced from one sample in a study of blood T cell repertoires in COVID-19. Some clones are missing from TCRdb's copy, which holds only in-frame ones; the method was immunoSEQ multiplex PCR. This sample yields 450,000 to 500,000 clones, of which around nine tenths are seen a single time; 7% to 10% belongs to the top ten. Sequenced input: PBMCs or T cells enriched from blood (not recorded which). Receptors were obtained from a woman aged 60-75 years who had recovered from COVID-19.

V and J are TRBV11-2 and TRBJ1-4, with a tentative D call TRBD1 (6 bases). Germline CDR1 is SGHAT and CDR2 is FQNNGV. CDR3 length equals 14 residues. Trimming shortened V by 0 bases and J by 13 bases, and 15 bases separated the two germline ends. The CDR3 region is CASSLDETGRGLFF. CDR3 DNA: TGTGCCAGCAGCTTAGATGAAACAGGGAGAGGACTGTTTTTT.

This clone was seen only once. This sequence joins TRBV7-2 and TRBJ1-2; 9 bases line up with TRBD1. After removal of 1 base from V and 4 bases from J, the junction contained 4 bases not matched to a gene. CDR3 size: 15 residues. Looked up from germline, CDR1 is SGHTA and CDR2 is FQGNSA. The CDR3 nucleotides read TGTGCCAGCAGCTTAGTTCTGACAGGGGGCTATGGCTACACCTTC. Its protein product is CASSLVLTGGYGYTF. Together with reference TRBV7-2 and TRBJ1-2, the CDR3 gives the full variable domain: GAGVSQSPSNKVTEKGKDVELRCDPISGHTALYWYRQSLGQGLEFLIYFQGNSAPDKSGLPSDRFSAERTGGSVSTLTIQRTQQEDSAVYLCASSLVLTGGYGYTFGSGTRLTVV.

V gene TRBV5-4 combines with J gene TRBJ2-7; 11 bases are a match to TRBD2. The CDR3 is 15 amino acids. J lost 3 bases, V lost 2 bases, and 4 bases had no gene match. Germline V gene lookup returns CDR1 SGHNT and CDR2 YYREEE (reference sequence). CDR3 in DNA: TGTGCCAGCAGCTTCCTAGCGGGGGGAAACTACGAGCAGTACTTC. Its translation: CASSFLAGGNYEQYF.

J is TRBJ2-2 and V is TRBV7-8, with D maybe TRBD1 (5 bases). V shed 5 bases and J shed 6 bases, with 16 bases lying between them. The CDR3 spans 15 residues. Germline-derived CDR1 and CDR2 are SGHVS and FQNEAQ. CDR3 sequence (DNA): TGTGCCAGCAGCACCCTCCGTGGGGCTGCCGGGGAGCTGTTTTTT. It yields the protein CASSTLRGAAGELFF.

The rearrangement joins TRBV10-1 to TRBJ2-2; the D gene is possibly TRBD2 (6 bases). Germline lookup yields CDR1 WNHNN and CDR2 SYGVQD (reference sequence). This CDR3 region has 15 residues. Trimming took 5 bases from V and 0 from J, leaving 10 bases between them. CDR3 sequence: CASSPAGANTGELFF. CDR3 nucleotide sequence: TGCGCCAGCAGTCCAGCGGGTGCGAACACCGGGGAGCTGTTTTTT.

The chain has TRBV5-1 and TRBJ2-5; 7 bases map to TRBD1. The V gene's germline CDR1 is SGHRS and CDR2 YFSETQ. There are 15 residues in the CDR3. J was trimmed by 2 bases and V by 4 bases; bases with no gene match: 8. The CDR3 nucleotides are TGCGCCAGCAGCCGAGAACCGGGACAGCAAGAGACCCAGTACTTC. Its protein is CASSREPGQQETQYF.

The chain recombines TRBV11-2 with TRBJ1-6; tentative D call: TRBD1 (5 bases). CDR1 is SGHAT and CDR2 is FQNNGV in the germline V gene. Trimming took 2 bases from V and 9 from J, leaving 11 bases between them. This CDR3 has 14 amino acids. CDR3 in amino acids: CASSLLSGGSPLHF. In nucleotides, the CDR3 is TGTGCCAGCAGCTTACTGTCGGGGGGTTCACCCCTCCACTTT.

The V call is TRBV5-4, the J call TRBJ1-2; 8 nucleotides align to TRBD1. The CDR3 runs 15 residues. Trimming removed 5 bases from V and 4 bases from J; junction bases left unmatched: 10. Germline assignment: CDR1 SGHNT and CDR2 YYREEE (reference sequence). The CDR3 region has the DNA TGTGCCAGCAGTTTAGGCGGACAGGGTGGCTATGGCTACACCTTC. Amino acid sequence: CASSLGGQGGYGYTF.

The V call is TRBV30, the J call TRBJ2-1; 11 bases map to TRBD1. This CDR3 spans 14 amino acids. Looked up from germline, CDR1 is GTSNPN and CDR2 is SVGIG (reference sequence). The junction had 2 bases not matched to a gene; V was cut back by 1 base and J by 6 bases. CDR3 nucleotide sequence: TGTGCCTGGAGTGCAGGGACAGGGGGCAATGAGCAGTTCTTC. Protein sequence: CAWSAGTGGNEQFF.

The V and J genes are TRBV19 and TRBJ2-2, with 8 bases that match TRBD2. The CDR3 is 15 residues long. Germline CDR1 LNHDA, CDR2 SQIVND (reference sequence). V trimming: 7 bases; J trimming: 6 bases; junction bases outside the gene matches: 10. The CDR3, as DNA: TGTGCCAGTACCCCTCCCGGGACTAGGGCCGGGGAGCTGTTTTTT. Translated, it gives CASTPPGTRAGELFF.

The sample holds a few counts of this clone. Here the CDR3 reads CASSGTGGNTIYF. CDR3 nucleotide sequence: TGTGCCAGTTCCGGGACAGGTGGAAACACCATATATTTT. The V and J genes are TRBV19 and TRBJ1-3; TRBD1 matches 8 bases. The CDR3 length is 13 residues. The V gene's germline CDR1 is LNHDA and CDR2 SQIVND (reference sequence). V gave up 8 bases and J gave up 3 bases; unmatched junction bases: 3.

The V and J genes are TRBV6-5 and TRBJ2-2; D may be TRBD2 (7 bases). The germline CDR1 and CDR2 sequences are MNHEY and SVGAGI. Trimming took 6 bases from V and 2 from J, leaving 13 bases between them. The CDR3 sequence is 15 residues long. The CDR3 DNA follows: TGTGCCAGCAGAACCGGGGGGCCAAACACCGGGGAGCTGTTTTTT. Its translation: CASRTGGPNTGELFF.

The CDR3 nucleotides read TGTGCCATCGGGACTAGCGGGGCCCACGTTTACGAGCAGTACTTC. Amino acid sequence: CAIGTSGAHVYEQYF. The chain is built from TRBV6-5 and TRBJ2-7; TRBD2 matches 13 bases. Germline CDR1 and CDR2: MNHEY and SVGAGI. CDR3 length: 15 amino acids. J was trimmed by 4 bases and V by 10 bases; bases with no gene match: 10.

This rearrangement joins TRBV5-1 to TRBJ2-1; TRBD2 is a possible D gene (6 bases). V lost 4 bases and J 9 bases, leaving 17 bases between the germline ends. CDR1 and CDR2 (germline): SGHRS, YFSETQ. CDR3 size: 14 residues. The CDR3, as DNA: TGCGCCAGCAGCCTGGAGGAGGGACGCATTGAGCAGTTCTTC. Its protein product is CASSLEEGRIEQFF.

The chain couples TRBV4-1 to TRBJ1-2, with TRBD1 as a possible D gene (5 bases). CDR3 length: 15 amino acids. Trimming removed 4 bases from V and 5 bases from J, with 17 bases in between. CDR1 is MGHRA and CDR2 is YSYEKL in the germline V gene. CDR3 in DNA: TGCGCCAGCAGCCCTTTTGGGGGGAATTTATATGGCTACACCTTC. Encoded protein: CASSPFGGNLYGYTF.

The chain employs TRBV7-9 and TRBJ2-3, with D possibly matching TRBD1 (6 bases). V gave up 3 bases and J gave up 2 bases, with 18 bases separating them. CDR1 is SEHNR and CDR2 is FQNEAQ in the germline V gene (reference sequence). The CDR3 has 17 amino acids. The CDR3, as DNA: TGTGCCAGCAGCTTTTTTCAGGACAGCCGGAACACAGATACGCAGTATTTT. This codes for CASSFFQDSRNTDTQYF.

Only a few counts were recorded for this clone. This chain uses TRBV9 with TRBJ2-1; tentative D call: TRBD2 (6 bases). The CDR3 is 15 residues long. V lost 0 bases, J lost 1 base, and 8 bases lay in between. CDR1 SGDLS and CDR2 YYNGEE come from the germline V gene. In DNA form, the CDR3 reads TGTGCCAGCAGCGTAGACGGGGGATCCTACAATGAGCAGTTCTTC. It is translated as CASSVDGGSYNEQFF.

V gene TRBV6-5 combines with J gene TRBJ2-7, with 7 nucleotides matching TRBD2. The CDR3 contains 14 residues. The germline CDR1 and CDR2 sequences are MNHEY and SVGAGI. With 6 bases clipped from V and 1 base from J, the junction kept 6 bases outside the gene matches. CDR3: CASRDGGSSYEQYF. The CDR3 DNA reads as TGTGCCAGCAGAGACGGGGGGTCATCCTACGAGCAGTACTTC.

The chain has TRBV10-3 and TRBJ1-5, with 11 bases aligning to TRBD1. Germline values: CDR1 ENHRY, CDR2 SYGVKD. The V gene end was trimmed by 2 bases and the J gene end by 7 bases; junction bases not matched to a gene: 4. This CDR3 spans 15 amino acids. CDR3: CAISEPGQGGQPQHF. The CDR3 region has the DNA TGTGCCATCAGTGAGCCGGGACAGGGGGGACAGCCCCAGCATTTT.

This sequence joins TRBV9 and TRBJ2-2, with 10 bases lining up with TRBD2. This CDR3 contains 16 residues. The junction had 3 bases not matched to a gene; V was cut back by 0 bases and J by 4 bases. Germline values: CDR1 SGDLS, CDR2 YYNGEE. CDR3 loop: CASSVALAGFTGELFF. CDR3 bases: TGTGCCAGCAGCGTAGCACTAGCGGGGTTCACCGGGGAGCTGTTTTTT.

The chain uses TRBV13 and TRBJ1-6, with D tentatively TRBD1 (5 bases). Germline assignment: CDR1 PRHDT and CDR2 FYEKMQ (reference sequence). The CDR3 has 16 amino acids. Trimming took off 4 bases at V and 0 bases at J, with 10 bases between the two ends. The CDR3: CASSSLRASYNSPLHF. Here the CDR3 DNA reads TGTGCCAGCAGCTCTCTCAGGGCCTCCTATAATTCACCCCTCCACTTT.

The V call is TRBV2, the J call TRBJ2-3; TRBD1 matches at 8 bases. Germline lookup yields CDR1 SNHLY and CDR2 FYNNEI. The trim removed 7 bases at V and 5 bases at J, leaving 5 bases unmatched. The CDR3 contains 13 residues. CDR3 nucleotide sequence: TGTGCCAGCAACCTACAGGGGGTAGATACGCAGTATTTT. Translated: CASNLQGVDTQYF.

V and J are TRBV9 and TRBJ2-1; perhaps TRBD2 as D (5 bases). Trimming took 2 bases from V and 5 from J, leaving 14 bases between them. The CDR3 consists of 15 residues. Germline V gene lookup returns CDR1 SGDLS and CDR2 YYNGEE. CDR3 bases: TGTGCCAGCAGCGTCCTACCCTGGCGGGACAATGAGCAGTTCTTC. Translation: CASSVLPWRDNEQFF.

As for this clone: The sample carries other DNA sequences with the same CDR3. DNA of the CDR3: TGTGCCAGCAGTTTCCGGGGTACTGAAGCTTTCTTT. This translates into CASSFRGTEAFF. The rearrangement uses TRBV12-3 or TRBV12-4 and TRBJ1-1; D is ambiguous. This CDR3 is built from 12 residues. The V end lost 3 bases, the J end lost 5 bases, and 7 bases lay between the germline ends.

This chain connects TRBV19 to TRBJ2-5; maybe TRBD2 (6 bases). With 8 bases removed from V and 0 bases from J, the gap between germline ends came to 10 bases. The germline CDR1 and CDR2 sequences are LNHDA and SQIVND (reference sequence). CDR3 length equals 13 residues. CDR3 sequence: CASSGGYQETQYF. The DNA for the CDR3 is TGTGCCAGTTCCGGAGGGTACCAAGAGACCCAGTACTTC.